This T cell receptor (beta chain) was obtained from a study of cytomegalovirus exposure and HLA in healthy donors. Broader study findings: Later analysis demonstrated an association between a missense DCLRE1C variant and TCR beta V- and J-gene trimming. Reportedly, diagnosis of cytomegalovirus status by the classifier showed high specificity and sensitivity.

With respect to this clone: The target antigen is unknown.

Primers for the PCR totalled 60 Vbeta and 13 Jbeta. Using immunoSEQ multiplex PCR, the repertoire was profiled, and TCRdb retains in-frame clones only, with some absent. The sample has some 95,000 clones, around 77% seen once. This CDR3 has 18 amino acids. The V gene end was trimmed by 6 bases and the J gene end by 0 bases; junction bases not matched to a gene: 13. CDR1 is LNHDA, CDR2 SQIVND, per germline (reference sequence). This TCR was sampled from a man in his forties or fifties in good health and CMV-seropositive. The chain has TRBV19 and TRBJ2-5, with 10 nucleotides matching TRBD2. Material for sequencing was PBMCs. The CDR3 loop is CASRRTAIAGGHQETQYF. The CDR3 DNA follows: TGTGCCAGTAGGAGGACCGCCATAGCGGGGGGACACCAAGAGACCCAGTACTTC.